This TCR beta chain comes out of a study of regulatory T cells in long-lasting Graves disease. Points from the study as a whole: Thyroid tissue was not studied; only peripheral blood was.

Relying on iRepertoire HTBI primers and Arm-PCR of CDR3 regions, the team built TCR beta libraries. MiXCR was run by TCRdb on the multiplex PCR reads, yielding one entry per CDR3 protein. Of about 350,000 distinct CDR3 sequences listed, around 15% are singletons. This clonotype showed up many times. Its antigen is as yet unknown. The V and J ends lost 0 bases and 5 bases, in that order; junction bases with no gene match: 8. Germline CDR1 and CDR2: SGDLS and YYNGEE. This CDR3 has 16 amino acids. The time point was: newly diagnosed GD, antithyroid drugs for less than 3 months. Scientists built the TCR library using RNA that was extracted from PBMCs. These data are also associated with another study on T cells in Graves' hyperthyroidism and ophthalmopathy.

The sample consisted of peripheral blood mononuclear cells (PBMCs), taken at new diagnosis, from a patient treated with antithyroid drugs. The chain links TRBV9 to TRBJ2-5, with 9 bases lining up with TRBD2. The receptor was derived from a woman between 18 and 29 years old with Graves disease. CDR3 loop: CASSVGGGGAYETQYF. The CDR3 coding sequence is TGTGCCAGCAGCGTAGGAGGCGGGGGGGCTTATGAGACCCAGTACTTC.